This T cell receptor (beta chain) was observed in a study of blood T cell repertoires in COVID-19. Study information: The United States, Italy and Spain provided the acute and convalescent COVID-19 samples. The cDNA or gDNA used as material had been derived from T cells, B-cell-depleted T cells, or PBMCs.

As originally analysed: Amplification with reference gene primers provided the estimates of nucleated cell counts. The table came from immunoSEQ multiplex PCR; TCRdb's copy has only in-frame clones and leaves some out. D and trimming come from the DNA, and the V and J calls and clone size come from that table. The sample contains about 670,000 clones, 70% to 90% of which appear only once. The germline gives CDR1 LNHDA, CDR2 SQIVND (reference sequence). The CDR3 has 12 amino acids. Trimming cost V 8 bases and J 7 bases; bases outside gene matches: 7. This TCR derives from a woman aged 18-35 years with acute or convalescent COVID-19. V gene TRBV19 combines with J gene TRBJ1-2, with 7 positions matching TRBD1. Sequenced: peripheral blood. CDR3: CASSQGTAGYTF. CDR3 DNA sequence: TGTGCCAGTTCCCAGGGGACAGCTGGCTACACCTTC.